The entry that follows covers one T cell receptor beta chain sequence. Its cognate antigen is unknown. Sequenced by immunoSEQ multiplex PCR; TCRdb stores in-frame clones only, minus some. The sample lists some 150,000 clones, approximately 89% seen once, with about 16% in the top ten. The data are from a study of T cell responses to AZD1222 COVID-19 vaccine. Study background: Analysis merged second doses at about 4 or about 12 weeks. Study-wide points: Two AZD1222 administrations were followed by greater Spike-specific TCR breadth and depth. Sampling that yielded the repertoires occurred only after the peak T cell response.

Trimming pared 0 bases from V and 5 bases from J, leaving 12 bases between. The CDR3 has 15 amino acids. Germline lookup yields CDR1 SGDLS and CDR2 YYNGEE. The clonotype originates from an adult in good health. This rearrangement joins TRBV9 to TRBJ2-1; D is perhaps TRBD1 or TRBD2 (6 bases each). Source: peripheral blood, taken on day 0 of AZD1222 vaccination. CDR3 in amino acids: CASSVVGGQNNEQFF. The CDR3 DNA reads as TGTGCCAGCAGCGTAGTTGGGGGGCAGAACAATGAGCAGTTCTTC. Filled out from reference TRBV9 and TRBJ2-1, the complete variable domain reads DSGVTQTPKHLITATGQRVTLRCSPRSGDLSVYWYQQSLDQGLQFLIQYYNGEERAKGNILERFSAQQFPDLHSELNLSSLELGDSALYFCASSVVGGQNNEQFFGPGTRLTVL.